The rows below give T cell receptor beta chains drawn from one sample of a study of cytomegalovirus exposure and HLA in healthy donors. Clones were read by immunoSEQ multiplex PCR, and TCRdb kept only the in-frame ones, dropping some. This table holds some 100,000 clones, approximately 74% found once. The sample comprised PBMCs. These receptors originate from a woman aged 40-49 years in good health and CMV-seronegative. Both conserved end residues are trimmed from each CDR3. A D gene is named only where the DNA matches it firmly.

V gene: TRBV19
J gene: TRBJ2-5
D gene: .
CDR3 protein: ASSIMQGETQY

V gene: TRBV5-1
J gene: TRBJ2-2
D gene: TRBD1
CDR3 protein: ASSLSPTGDIGELF

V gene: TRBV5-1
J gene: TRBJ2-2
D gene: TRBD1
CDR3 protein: ASSQGTGGTGELF

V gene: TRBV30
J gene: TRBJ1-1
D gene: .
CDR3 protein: AYLRPGGLAF

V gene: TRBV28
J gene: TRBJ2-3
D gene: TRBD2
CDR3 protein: ASSFPAPSGSRTDTQY

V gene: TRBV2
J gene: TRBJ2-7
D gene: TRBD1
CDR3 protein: ASGMGQTYEQY

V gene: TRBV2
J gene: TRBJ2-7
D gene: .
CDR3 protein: ASSIAVLGEQY

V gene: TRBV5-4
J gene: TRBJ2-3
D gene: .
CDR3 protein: ASSLSSTSTDTQY

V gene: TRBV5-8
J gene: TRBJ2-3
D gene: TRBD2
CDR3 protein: ASSLGGLAGGFTDTQY

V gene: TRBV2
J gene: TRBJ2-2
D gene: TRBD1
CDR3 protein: ASRTGTGASGELF

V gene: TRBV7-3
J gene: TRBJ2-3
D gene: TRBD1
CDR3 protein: ASSLGGTGLTDTQY

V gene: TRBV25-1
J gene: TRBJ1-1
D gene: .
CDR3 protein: ASMWATEAF

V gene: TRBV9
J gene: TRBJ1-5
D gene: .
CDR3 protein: ASSVGEVSNQPQH

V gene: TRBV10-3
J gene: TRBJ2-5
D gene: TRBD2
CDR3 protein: ASTASGQETQY

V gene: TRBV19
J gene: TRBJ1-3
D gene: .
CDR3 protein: ASSARRRQTISGNTIY

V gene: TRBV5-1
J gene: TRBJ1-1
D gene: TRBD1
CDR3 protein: ASSLARGLPEAF

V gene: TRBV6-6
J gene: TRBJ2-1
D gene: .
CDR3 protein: ASSYPGQEQF